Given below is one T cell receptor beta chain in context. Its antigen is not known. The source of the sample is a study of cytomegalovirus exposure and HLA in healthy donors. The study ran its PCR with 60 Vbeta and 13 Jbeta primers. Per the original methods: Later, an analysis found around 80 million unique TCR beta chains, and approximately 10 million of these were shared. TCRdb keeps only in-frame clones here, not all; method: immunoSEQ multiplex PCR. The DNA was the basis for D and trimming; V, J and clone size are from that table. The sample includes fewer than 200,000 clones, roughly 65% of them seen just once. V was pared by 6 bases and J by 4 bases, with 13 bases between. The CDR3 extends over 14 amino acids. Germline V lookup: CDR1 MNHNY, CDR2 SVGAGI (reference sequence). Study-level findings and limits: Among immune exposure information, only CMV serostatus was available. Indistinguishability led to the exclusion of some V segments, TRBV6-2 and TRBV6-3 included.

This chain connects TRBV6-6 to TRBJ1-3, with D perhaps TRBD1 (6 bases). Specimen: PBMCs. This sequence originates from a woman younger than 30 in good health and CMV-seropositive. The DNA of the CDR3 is TGTGCCAGCAGACAGGGTAGCCCCGGAAACACCATATATTTT. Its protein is CASRQGSPGNTIYF.